This TCR beta chain was documented in a study of T cells in Graves' hyperthyroidism and ophthalmopathy. Template material for amplifying TCR beta CDR3 regions consisted of RNA transcripts. HTBI primers drove first-round RT-PCR of the TCR CDR3. TCRdb passed the multiplex PCR reads through MiXCR, listing each CDR3 protein once. The sample lists 550,000 to 800,000 distinct CDR3 sequences; roughly 15% were seen once. J gave up 5 bases and V 7 bases, and 10 bases lay outside the gene matches. CDR1 SGHTA and CDR2 FQGTGA come from the germline V gene. The CDR3 covers 15 residues. A few counts support this clonotype.

J is TRBJ2-5 and V is TRBV7-3; 10 bases line up with TRBD2. The TCR sequence derives from a man younger than 35 with Graves' hyperthyroidism. Sequenced sample: blood. CDR3 residues: CASIKKAGGYETQYF. The DNA for the CDR3 is TGTGCCAGCATTAAAAAAGCGGGAGGGTATGAGACCCAGTACTTC.